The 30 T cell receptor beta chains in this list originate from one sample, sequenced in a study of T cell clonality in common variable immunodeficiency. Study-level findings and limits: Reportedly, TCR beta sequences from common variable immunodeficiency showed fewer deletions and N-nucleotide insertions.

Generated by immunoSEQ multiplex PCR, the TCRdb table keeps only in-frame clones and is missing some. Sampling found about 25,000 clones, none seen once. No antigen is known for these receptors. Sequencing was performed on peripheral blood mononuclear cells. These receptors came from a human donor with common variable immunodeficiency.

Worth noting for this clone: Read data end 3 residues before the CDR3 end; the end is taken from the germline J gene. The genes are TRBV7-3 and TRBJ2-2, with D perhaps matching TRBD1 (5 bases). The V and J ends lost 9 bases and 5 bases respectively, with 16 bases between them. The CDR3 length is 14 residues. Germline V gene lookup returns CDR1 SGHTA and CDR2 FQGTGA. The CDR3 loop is CAREKGAGTGELFF. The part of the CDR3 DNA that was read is TGTGCCAGAGAAAAAGGGGCTGGGACCGGGGAG.

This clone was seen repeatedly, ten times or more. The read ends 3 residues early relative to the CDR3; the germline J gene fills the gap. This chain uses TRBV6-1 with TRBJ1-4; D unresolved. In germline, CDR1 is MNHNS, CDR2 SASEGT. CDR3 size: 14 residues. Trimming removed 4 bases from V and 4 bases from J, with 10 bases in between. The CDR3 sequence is CASSGPGLNEKLFF. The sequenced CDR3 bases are TGTGCCAGCAGTGGACCGGGTCTTAATGAAAAA.

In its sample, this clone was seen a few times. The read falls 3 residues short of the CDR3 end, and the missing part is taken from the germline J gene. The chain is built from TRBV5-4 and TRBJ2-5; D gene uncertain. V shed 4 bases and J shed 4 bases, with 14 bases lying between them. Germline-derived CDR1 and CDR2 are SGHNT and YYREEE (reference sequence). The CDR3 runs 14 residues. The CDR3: CASSPGLERETQYF. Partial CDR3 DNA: TGTGCCAGCAGCCCCGGTCTAGAGCGAGAGACC.

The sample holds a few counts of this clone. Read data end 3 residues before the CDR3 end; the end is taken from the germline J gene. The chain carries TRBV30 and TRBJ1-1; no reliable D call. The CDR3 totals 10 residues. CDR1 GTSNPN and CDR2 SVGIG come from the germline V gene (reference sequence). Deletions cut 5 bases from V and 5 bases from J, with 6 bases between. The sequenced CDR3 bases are TGTGCCTGGTCCGGGACTGAA. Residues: CAWSGTE. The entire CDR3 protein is CAWSGTEAFF.

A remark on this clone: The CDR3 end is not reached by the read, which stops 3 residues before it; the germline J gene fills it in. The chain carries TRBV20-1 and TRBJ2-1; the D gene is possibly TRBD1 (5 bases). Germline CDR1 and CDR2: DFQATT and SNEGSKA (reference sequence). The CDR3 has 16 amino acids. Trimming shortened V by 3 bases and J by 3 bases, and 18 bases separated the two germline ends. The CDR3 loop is CSARPRGHRSYNEQFF. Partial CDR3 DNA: TGCAGTGCTAGGCCCCGAGGACACCGGAGCTACAATGAG.

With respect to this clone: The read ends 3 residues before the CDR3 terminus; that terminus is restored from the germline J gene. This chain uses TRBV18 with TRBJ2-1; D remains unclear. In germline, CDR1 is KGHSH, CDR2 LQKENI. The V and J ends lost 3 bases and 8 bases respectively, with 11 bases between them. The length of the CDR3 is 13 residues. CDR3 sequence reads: CASSPLLFDEQFF. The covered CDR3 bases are TGTGCCAGCTCACCTCTTCTATTCGATGAG.

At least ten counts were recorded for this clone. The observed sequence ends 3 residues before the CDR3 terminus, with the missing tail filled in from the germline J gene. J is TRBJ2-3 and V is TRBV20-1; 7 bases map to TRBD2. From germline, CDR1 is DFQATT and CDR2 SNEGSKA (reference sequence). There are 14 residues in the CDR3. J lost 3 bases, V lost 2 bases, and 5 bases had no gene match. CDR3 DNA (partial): TGCAGTGCTAGACGCCTAGCGGTAACAGATACG. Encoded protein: CSARRLAVTDT. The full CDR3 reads CSARRLAVTDTQYF.

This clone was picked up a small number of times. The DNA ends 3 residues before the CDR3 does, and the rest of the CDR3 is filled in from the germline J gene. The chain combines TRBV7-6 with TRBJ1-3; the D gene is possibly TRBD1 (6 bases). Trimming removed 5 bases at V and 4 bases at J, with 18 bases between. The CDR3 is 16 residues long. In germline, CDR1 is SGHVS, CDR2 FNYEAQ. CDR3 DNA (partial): TGTGCCAGCAGCCAGACAGGTTTAGTTGGCGGAAACACC. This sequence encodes CASSQTGLVGGNT. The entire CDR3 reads CASSQTGLVGGNTIYF.

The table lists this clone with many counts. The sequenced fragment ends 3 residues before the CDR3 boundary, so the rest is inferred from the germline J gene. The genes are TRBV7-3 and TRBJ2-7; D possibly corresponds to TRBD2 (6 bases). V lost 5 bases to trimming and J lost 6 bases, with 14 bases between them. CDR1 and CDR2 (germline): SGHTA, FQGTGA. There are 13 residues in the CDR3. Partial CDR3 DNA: TGTGCCAGCAGCCGACTAGATTCAGGCGAG. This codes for CASSRLDSGE. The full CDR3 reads CASSRLDSGEQYF.

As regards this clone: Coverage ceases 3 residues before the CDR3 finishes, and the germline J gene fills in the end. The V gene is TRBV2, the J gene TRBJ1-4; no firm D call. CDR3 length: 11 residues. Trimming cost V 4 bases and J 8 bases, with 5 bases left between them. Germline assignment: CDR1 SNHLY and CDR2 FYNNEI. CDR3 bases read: TGTGCCAGCAGTGTAGGGGAAAAA. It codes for CASSVGEK. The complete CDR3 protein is CASSVGEKLFF.

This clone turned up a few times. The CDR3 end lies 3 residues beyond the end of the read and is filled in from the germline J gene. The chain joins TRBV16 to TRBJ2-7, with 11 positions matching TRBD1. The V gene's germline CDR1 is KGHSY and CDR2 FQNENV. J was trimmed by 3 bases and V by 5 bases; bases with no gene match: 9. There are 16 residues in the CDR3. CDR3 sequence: CASSASKGQGVYEQYF. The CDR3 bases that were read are TGTGCCAGCAGCGCGTCGAAGGGACAGGGGGTCTACGAG.

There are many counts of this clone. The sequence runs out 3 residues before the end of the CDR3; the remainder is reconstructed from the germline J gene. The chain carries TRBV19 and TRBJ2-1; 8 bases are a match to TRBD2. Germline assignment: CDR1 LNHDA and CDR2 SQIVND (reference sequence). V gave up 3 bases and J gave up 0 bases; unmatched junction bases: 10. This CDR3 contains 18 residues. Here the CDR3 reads CASSMSGGTGFSYNEQFF. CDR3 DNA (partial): TGTGCCAGTAGTATGTCGGGAGGGACTGGGTTCTCCTACAATGAG.

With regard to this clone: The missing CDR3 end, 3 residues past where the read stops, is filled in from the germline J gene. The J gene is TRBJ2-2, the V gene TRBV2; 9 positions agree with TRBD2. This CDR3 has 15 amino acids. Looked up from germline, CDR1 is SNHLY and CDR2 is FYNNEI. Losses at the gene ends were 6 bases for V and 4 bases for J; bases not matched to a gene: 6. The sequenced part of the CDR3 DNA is TGTGCCAGCAGACCTAGCGGGATGGGCACCGGGGAG. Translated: CASRPSGMGTGE. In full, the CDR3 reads CASRPSGMGTGELFF.

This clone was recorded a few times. The part of the CDR3 DNA that was read is TGCAGTGCTCGGACTAGCTGGGGTGAG. Its protein is CSARTSWGE. The CDR3 in its entirety is CSARTSWGEQFF. This rearrangement joins TRBV20-1 to TRBJ2-1, with TRBD2 matching 8 bases. The read terminates 3 residues ahead of where the CDR3 ends, so the germline J gene completes it. The CDR3 covers 12 residues. CDR1 is DFQATT, CDR2 SNEGSKA, per germline (reference sequence). V shed 5 bases, J shed 9 bases, and the junction held 6 bases outside the gene matches.

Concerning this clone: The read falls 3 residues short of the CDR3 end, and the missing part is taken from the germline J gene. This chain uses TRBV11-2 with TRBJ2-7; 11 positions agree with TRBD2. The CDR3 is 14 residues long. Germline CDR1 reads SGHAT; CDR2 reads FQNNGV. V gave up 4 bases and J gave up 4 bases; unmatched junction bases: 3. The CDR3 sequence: CASSYTSGSYEQYF. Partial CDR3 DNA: TGTGCCAGCAGCTACACTAGCGGGAGTTACGAG.

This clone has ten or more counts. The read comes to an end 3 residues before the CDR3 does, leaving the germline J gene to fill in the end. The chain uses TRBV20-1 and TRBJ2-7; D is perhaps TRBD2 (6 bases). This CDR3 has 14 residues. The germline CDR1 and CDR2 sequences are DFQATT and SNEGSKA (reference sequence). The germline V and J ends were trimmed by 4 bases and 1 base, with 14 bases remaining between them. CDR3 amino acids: CSAKRDFASYEQYF. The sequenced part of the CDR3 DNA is TGCAGTGCTAAACGGGACTTTGCATCCTACGAG.

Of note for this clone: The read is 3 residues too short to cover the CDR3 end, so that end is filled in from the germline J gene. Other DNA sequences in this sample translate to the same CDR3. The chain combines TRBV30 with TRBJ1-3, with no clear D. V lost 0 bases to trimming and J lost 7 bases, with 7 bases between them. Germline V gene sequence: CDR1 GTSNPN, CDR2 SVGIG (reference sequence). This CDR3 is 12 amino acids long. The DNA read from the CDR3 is TGTGCCTGGAGTGTACTCGGGAACACC. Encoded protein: CAWSVLGNT. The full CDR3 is CAWSVLGNTIYF.

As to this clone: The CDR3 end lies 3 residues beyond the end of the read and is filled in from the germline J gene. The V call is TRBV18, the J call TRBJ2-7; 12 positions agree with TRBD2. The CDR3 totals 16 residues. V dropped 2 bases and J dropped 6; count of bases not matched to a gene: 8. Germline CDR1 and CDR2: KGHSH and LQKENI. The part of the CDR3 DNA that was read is TGTGCCAGCTCACCATTGACTAGCGGGAGTAGTAGCGAG. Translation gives CASSPLTSGSSSE. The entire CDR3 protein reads CASSPLTSGSSSEQYF.

Here the CDR3 reads CATRVRSGNTIYF. CDR3 DNA, as far as it was read: TGTGCCACAAGGGTAAGGTCTGGAAACACC. The chain carries TRBV19 and TRBJ1-3; D gene unclear. From the germline J gene comes the end of the CDR3, since the read stops 3 residues before it. This CDR3 has 13 amino acids. Looked up from germline, CDR1 is LNHDA and CDR2 is SQIVND (reference sequence). Between the trimmed V and J ends, which lost 10 bases and 1 base, there was a span of 11 bases.

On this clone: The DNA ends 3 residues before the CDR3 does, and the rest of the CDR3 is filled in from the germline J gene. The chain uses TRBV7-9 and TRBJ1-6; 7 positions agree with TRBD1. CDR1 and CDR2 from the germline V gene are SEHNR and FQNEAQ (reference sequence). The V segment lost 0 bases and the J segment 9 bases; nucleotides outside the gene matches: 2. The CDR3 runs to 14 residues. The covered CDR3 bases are TGTGCCAGCAGCTTAGCGAAGGGGGCTTCACCC. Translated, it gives CASSLAKGASP. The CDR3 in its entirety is CASSLAKGASPLHF.

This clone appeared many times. CDR3 bases read: TGTGCCAGCAGTTGGGGGGGTACAGATACG. It yields the protein CASSWGGTDT. The whole CDR3 is CASSWGGTDTQYF. V and J are TRBV2 and TRBJ2-3; 7 bases match TRBD2. The CDR3 end is not reached by the read, which stops 3 residues before it; the germline J gene fills it in. V was pared by 5 bases and J by 3 bases, with 2 bases of the junction left unmatched. The germline V gene has CDR1 SNHLY and CDR2 FYNNEI. The CDR3 is made up of 13 amino acids. The variable domain in full, completed from reference TRBV2 and TRBJ2-3, reads EPEVTQTPSHQVTQMGQEVILRCVPISNHLYFYWYRQILGQKVEFLVSFYNNEISEKSEIFDDQFSVERPDGSNFTLKIRSTKLEDSAMYFCASSWGGTDTQYFGPGTRLTVL.

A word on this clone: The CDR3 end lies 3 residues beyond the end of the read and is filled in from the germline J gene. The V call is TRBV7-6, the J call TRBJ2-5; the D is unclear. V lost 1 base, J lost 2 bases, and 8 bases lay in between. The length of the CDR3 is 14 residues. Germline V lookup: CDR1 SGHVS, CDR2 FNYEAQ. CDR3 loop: CASSLEAVQETQYF. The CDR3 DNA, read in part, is TGTGCCAGCAGCTTAGAGGCAGTACAAGAGACC.

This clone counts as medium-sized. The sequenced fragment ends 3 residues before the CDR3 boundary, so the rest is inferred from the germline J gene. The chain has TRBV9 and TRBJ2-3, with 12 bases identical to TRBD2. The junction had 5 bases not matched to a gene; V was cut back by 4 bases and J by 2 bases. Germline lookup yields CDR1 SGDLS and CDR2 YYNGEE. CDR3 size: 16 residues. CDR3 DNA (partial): TGTGCCAGCAGCCCACGACTAGCGGGAGTCACAGATACG. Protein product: CASSPRLAGVTDT. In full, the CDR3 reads CASSPRLAGVTDTQYF.

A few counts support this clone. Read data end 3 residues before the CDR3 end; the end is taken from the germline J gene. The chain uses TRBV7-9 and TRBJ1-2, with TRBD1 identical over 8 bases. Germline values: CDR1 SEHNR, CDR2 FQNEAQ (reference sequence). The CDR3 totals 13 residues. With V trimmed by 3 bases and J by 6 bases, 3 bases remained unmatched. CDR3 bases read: TGTGCCAGCAGCTTTTTACAGGGGGATGGC. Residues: CASSFLQGDG. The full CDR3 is CASSFLQGDGYTF.

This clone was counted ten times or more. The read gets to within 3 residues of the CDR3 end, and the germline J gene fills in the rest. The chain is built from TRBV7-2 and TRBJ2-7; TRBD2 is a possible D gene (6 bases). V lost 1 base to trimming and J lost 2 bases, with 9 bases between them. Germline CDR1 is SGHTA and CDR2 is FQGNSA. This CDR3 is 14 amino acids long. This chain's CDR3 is CASSLVAEAYEQYF. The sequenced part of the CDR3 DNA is TGTGCCAGCAGCTTAGTAGCGGAGGCCTACGAG.

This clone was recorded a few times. The CDR3 protein is CASSPDGSRGYTF. CDR3 DNA, as far as it was read: TGTGCCAGCTCACCCGACGGCTCTAGGGGC. This sequence joins TRBV18 and TRBJ1-2; D gene ambiguous. The CDR3 end lies 3 residues beyond the end of the read and is filled in from the germline J gene. CDR3 length equals 13 residues. The germline V gene has CDR1 KGHSH and CDR2 LQKENI.

The CDR3 sequence: CASSSEGGGYNEQFF. CDR3 DNA (partial): TGTGCCAGCAGCTCCGAAGGGGGGGGGTACAATGAG. This chain links TRBV7-2 with TRBJ2-1; TRBD2 might be the D (7 bases). The sequence runs out 3 residues before the end of the CDR3; the remainder is reconstructed from the germline J gene. Germline V CDR1 and CDR2: SGHTA, FQGNSA. The germline V and J ends were trimmed by 4 bases and 4 bases, with 14 bases remaining between them. There are 15 residues in the CDR3.

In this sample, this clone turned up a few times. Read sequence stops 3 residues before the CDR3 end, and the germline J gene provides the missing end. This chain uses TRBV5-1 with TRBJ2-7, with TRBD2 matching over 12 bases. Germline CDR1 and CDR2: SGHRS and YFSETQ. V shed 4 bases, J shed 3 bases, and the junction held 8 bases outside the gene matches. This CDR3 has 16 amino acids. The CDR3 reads CASSVALAGGIYEQYF. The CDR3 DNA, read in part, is TGCGCCAGCAGCGTTGCACTAGCGGGAGGAATCTACGAG.

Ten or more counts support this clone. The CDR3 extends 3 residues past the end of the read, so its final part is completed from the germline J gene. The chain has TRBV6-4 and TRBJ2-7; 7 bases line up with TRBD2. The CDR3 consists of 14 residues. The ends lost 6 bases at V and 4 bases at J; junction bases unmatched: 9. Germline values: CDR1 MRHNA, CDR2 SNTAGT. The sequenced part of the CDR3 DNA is TGTGCCAGCAGCGGGCTAGCGGCTATATACGAG. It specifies CASSGLAAIYE. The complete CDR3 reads CASSGLAAIYEQYF.

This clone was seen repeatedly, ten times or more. CDR3 residues: CASSQGAGGYEQFF. The CDR3 DNA, read in part, is TGTGCCAGCAGCCAAGGGGCGGGAGGTTATGAG. This chain links TRBV14 with TRBJ2-1, with 8 bases lining up with TRBD2. Read coverage stops 3 residues before the CDR3 terminus; the germline J gene supplies the remainder. CDR3 length: 14 amino acids. V shed 1 base, J shed 8 bases, and the junction held 4 bases outside the gene matches. Germline CDR1 is SGHDN and CDR2 is FVKESK.